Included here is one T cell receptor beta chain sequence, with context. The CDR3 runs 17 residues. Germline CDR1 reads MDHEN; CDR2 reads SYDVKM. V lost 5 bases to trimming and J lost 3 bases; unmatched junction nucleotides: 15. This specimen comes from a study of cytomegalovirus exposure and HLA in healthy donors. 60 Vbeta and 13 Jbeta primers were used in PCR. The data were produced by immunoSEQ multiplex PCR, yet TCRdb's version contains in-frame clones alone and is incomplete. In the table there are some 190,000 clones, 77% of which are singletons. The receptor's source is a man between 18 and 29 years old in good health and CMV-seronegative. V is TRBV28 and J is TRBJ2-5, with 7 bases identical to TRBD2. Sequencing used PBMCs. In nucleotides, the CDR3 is TGTGCCAGCAGTCCGGAGGGGAGCGGGGTCCGGAAAGAGACCCAGTACTTC. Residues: CASSPEGSGVRKETQYF.